Only a few counts were recorded for the clone carrying this TCR beta chain. Per the authors' pipeline: For nucleated cells, counts were estimated from reference gene primer amplification. Sequencing used immunoSEQ multiplex PCR; TCRdb keeps in-frame clones, though not all of them. Clone size and the V and J calls come from that table; the DNA yielded D and trimming. Of just over 650,000 clones listed, over 80% were seen once; the top ten hold about 0.26%. This record comes from a study of blood T cell repertoires in COVID-19. This CDR3 has 16 residues. The V and J ends lost 5 bases and 4 bases, in that order; junction bases with no gene match: 5. Germline V gives CDR1 LGHDT, CDR2 YNNKEL (reference sequence).

The TCR originated in a woman aged 18 to 35 with acute or convalescent COVID-19. Sequencing input: peripheral blood. V gene TRBV3-1 (or the pseudogene TRBV3-2) combines with J gene TRBJ2-3; 14 positions match TRBD2. CDR3: CASSYGLAGGSDTQYF. The CDR3 nucleotides read TGTGCCAGCAGCTATGGACTAGCGGGGGGCTCAGATACGCAGTATTTT.